Sequencing of this TCR beta chain was carried out in a study of Graves' ophthalmopathy and Graves' hyperthyroidism. Study-wide results and limits: Most thyroid clonotypes with frequency above 0.001 were detected in blood too.

This clonotype was detected many times. Its antigen is not known. Orbital computed tomography, together with clinical symptoms, serum thyroxine, TRAb and thyroid ultrasound, was used for diagnosis. Amplified material comprised TCR beta CDR3 regions derived from RNA transcripts. Second-round multiplex PCR came after a first-round RT-PCR that employed HTBI primers. Via MiXCR, TCRdb re-called the multiplex PCR reads, giving one row per CDR3 protein. The data show 200,000 to 250,000 distinct CDR3 sequences, 20% to 25% seen once. The CDR3 covers 13 residues. V lost 6 bases and J lost 2, with 13 bases in between. In germline, CDR1 is DFQATT, CDR2 SNEGSKA (reference sequence).

The TCR comes from a woman aged 45-60 years with Graves' ophthalmopathy. This chain connects TRBV20-1 to TRBJ2-5; D ambiguous. The sample was peripheral blood. The CDR3 loop reads CSAQAVEQETQYF. The CDR3 DNA is TGCAGTGCCCAGGCAGTGGAGCAAGAGACCCAGTACTTC.